A selection of T cell receptor beta chains follows, all from one sample in a study of OX40 agonist ivuxolimab in advanced cancers. TCRdb's copy holds only in-frame clones and misses some; the assay was immunoSEQ multiplex PCR. The table includes approximately 64,000 clones, 88% detected once. The sequencing used CD4+ or CD8+ T cells sorted from blood, collected in a trial of the OX40 agonist ivuxolimab. These receptors were taken from an adult with an advanced solid tumor such as melanoma, head and neck, liver or kidney cancer. The CDR3 runs from the conserved cysteine through the conserved F or W. Each record gives: J gene, D gene, CDR3 length, clone size, V gene, CDR3 DNA, CDR3 protein. A D gene is named only where the DNA matches it firmly. Part of the rows lack a size; the others show once, few, many or a class for expanded clones.

>TRBJ1-4|TRBD1|14|-|TRBV7-9
TGTGCCAGCAGCTTCCGGACAGGGGGAGAAAAACTGTTTTTT
CASSFRTGGEKLFF
>TRBJ2-5|-|16|-|TRBV5-6
TGTGCCAGCAGCGTTTTCTGGAGGACAGGAGGGGAGACCCAGTACTTC
CASSVFWRTGGETQYF
>TRBJ2-5|-|12|once|TRBV7-2
TGTGCCAGCAGCTTAGCCCTAGAAAGACAGTACTTC
CASSLALERQYF
>TRBJ2-4|-|15|-|TRBV4-2
TGTGCCAGCAGCCAAGTAGTACGTATCAAAAACATTCAGTACTTC
CASSQVVRIKNIQYF
>TRBJ1-1|-|13|once|TRBV7-2
TGTGCCAGCAGCTTAGGACGGAACACTGAAGCTTTCTTT
CASSLGRNTEAFF
>TRBJ1-5|-|17|-|TRBV28
TGTGCCAGCAGTTTAGGGGGAGCGGGTAGGGAGGGTCAGCCCCAGCATTTT
CASSLGGAGREGQPQHF
>TRBJ2-7|TRBD2|12|once|TRBV6-1
TGTGCCAGCAGTGCGGGGGGTAGCGAGCAGTACTTC
CASSAGGSEQYF
>TRBJ2-2|-|16|few|TRBV2
TGTGCCAGCAGTACTACCGGGACTCCAAACACCGGGGAGCTGTTTTTT
CASSTTGTPNTGELFF
>TRBJ1-4|-|14|-|TRBV5-6
TGTGCCAGCAGCTTGATGGCAGGGAGTGAAAAACTGTTTTTT
CASSLMAGSEKLFF
>TRBJ1-2|-|13|-|TRBV6-5
TGTGCCAGCAGCCCCCGAAGTGGGGGTGTCTACACCTTC
CASSPRSGGVYTF
>TRBJ2-7|TRBD2|15|-|TRBV18
TGTGCCAGCTCACCAGGGGGACTAGCGGGAGTCGAGCAGTACTTC
CASSPGGLAGVEQYF
>TRBJ2-3|TRBD2|15|-|TRBV2
TGTGCCAGCAGTGCGGGGAGCGGGAGAACAGATACGCAGTATTTT
CASSAGSGRTDTQYF
>TRBJ2-4|-|12|-|TRBV10-3
TGTGCCATCAGTGAAGGGGGGAACATTCAGTACTTC
CAISEGGNIQYF
>TRBJ1-3|-|13|-|TRBV28
TGTGCCAGCGGGTGGGGTGCGGAGAACACCATATATTTT
CASGWGAENTIYF
>TRBJ1-5|-|12|few|TRBV6-1
TGTGCCAGCAGTATTCAAGGGGCGCCCCAGCATTTT
CASSIQGAPQHF
>TRBJ2-7|TRBD2|14|-|TRBV6-6
TGTGCCAGCAGTTACTCAGAGCGGGGCTACGAGCAGTACTTC
CASSYSERGYEQYF
>TRBJ1-2|-|14|-|TRBV2
TGTGCCAGCAGCCCGGACACGGTCGGTTTTGGCTACACCTTC
CASSPDTVGFGYTF
>TRBJ1-1|-|14|-|TRBV5-1
TGCGCCAGCAGCTTGGAGGGAACGAACACTGAAGCTTTCTTT
CASSLEGTNTEAFF
>TRBJ1-3|-|16|-|TRBV6-6
TGTGCCAGCAGAGAGACCGGGGCTAGCTCTGGAAACACCATATATTTT
CASRETGASSGNTIYF
>TRBJ2-2|-|15|-|TRBV18
TGTGCCAGCTCCTTGGAACAGGAGACCACCGGGGAGCTGTTTTTT
CASSLEQETTGELFF
>TRBJ2-2|-|15|once|TRBV11-2
TGTGCCAGCAGCTCAGTAAGAGTTCAGACCGGGGAGCTGTTTTTT
CASSSVRVQTGELFF
>TRBJ1-3|-|17|-|TRBV7-8
TGTGCCAGCAGCCTACTTCCGGGGCAGGGAGATGGAAACACCATATATTTT
CASSLLPGQGDGNTIYF
>TRBJ2-1|-|16|-|TRBV18
TGTGCCAGCTCACCTATAGTTATCAACTCCTACAATGAGCAGTTCTTC
CASSPIVINSYNEQFF
>TRBJ1-1|-|14|-|TRBV25-1
TGTGCCAGCACTTCCGGGACAACGGGCACTGAAGCTTTCTTT
CASTSGTTGTEAFF
>TRBJ2-2|TRBD1|17|-|TRBV6-1
TGTGCCAGCAGTGAAAGGTTTGGGACAGGGGACACCGGGGAGCTGTTTTTT
CASSERFGTGDTGELFF
>TRBJ1-5|TRBD1|19|few|TRBV12-5
TGTGCTAGTGGTTTGGTACATGACAGGGGGGTGGCTAGCAATCAGCCCCAGCATTTT
CASGLVHDRGVASNQPQHF
>TRBJ2-2|-|16|-|TRBV7-3
TGTGCCAGCAGCCCCCGGGTAGCCTCGAACACCGGGGAGCTGTTTTTT
CASSPRVASNTGELFF
>TRBJ1-2|TRBD1|12|-|TRBV6-5
TGTGCCAGTGAAGACAGGGGTGGCGGCTACACCTTC
CASEDRGGGYTF
>TRBJ1-5|-|12|-|TRBV28
TGTGCCAGCAGACAGAGCAATCAGCCCCAGCATTTT
CASRQSNQPQHF